The clone carrying this TCR beta chain was recorded a few times. Antigen unknown. These data originate in a study of T cell repertoires in cytomegalovirus infection. Study-level background: Well-studied HLA-B-restricted CMV epitopes were used in the study alongside recently identified HLA-C-restricted ones. Public signatures in TCR beta pointed to CMV infection and matching HLA type.

Study-level results: Based on cumulative public TCR beta family frequency, carriers of CMV plus the relevant HLA were identified. The ex vivo response was dominated by HLA-C-restricted CMV-specific TCR beta clonotypes.

CDR1 is SEHNR, CDR2 FQNEAQ, per germline (reference sequence). The CDR3 is 13 amino acids. The V end lost 5 bases, the J end lost 5 bases, and 10 bases lay between the germline ends. TCRdb reprocessed the reads with MiXCR, giving one entry per CDR3 protein. The sample shows about 920,000 distinct CDR3 sequences, approximately 33% of them seen only once. Specimen: cultured CD8+ T cells from PBMCs, collected from culture after CMV antigen stimulation. This TCR was recovered from a human donor in good health (CMV status not recorded). Some clones in this sample may be carry-over from other donors' samples. The chain joins TRBV7-9 to TRBJ1-5; D is perhaps TRBD1 (5 bases). CDR3 residues: CASSADSYQPQHF. The CDR3 DNA follows: TGTGCCAGCAGCGCAGACAGTTATCAGCCCCAGCATTTT.